This T cell receptor beta chain derives from a study of cytomegalovirus exposure and HLA in healthy donors. Points from the study as a whole: In most subjects, TCR beta sequences reportedly gave accurate predictions of HLA-A and HLA-B alleles. Testing in vitro showed three CMV-associated chains specific for CMV antigens.

About this clone itself: Its antigen is still unknown.

The CDR3 is 13 residues long. Germline trimming cut 7 bases from V and 8 bases from J; bases unmatched to any gene: 13. Germline-derived CDR1 and CDR2 are SQVTM and ANQGSEA. Primers for the PCR totalled 60 Vbeta and 13 Jbeta. Only in-frame clones appear in the TCRdb table, and some are missing; sequencing was by immunoSEQ multiplex PCR. The repertoire consists of tens of thousands of clones, with around 82% occurring once and the leading ten covering 7.5% to 9%. The chain employs TRBV29-1 and TRBJ1-2, with 7 bases fitting TRBD1. The receptor's source is a man between 18 and 35 years old in good health and CMV-seropositive. Material: PBMCs. The CDR3 sequence: CSGDRVTLEGYTF. The CDR3 DNA reads TGCAGCGGTGACAGGGTTACGCTCGAGGGCTACACCTTC.